This TCR beta chain stems from a study of shared clonotypes between healthy human individuals. The overall study: Each donor's CD8 memory used one plate, CD8 naive two, each CD4 subset three.

Findings and limits, study-wide: Estimated clonotype richness was generally higher in naive than memory subsets. Roughly 5.3% of naive CD4 clonotypes were common to a handful of donors.

Of note for this clone: The antigen is not known.

Using immunoSEQ multiplex PCR, the repertoire was profiled, and TCRdb retains in-frame clones only, with some absent. The table lists approximately 620,000 clones, around 97% of them singletons. V gave up 4 bases and J gave up 3 bases; unmatched junction bases: 6. The CDR3 consists of 15 residues. Germline CDR1 is MDHEN and CDR2 is SYDVKM. CD4+ cells were split into CD45RA+ naive and CD45RA-negative memory subsets. V gene TRBV28 combines with J gene TRBJ1-5, with TRBD1 matching over 7 bases. Sequencing used naive CD4+ T cells sorted from blood. Subset reported: CD45RA+ positively selected. The sequence was obtained from a woman aged 30 to 39 in good health. The CDR3 spells CASSSPTGNNQPQHF. The CDR3, as DNA: TGTGCCAGCAGTTCCCCGACAGGGAACAATCAGCCCCAGCATTTT.